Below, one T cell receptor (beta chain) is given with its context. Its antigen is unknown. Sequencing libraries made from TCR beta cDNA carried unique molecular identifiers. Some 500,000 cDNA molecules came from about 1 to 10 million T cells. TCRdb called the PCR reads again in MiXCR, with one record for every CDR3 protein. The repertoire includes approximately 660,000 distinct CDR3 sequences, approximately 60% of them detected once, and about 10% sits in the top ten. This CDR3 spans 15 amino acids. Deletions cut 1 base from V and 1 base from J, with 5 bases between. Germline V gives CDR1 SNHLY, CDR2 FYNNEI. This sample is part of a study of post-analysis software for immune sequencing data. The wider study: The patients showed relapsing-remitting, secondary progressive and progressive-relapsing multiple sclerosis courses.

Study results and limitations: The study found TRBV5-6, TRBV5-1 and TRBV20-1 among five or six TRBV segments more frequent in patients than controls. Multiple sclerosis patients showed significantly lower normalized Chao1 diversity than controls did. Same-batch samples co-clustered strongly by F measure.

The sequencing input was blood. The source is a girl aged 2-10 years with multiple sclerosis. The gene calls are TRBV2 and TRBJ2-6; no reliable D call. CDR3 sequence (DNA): TGTGCCAGCAGTGAAGGGCCTTCTGGGGCCAACGTCCTGACTTTC. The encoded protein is CASSEGPSGANVLTF. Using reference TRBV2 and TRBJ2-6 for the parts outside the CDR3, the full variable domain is EPEVTQTPSHQVTQMGQEVILRCVPISNHLYFYWYRQILGQKVEFLVSFYNNEISEKSEIFDDQFSVERPDGSNFTLKIRSTKLEDSAMYFCASSEGPSGANVLTFGAGSRLTVL.